The clone carrying this TCR beta chain was found a few times. The antigen remains undetermined. This specimen comes from a study of cytomegalovirus exposure and HLA in healthy donors. Primers: 60 Vbeta forward and 13 Jbeta reverse. Libraries were prepared by immunoSEQ multiplex PCR; TCRdb keeps only in-frame clonotypes and omits some of them. The sample contains approximately 140,000 clones, approximately 82% of which appear only once. Study-wide points: A later analysis reportedly found that, within productive TCRs, an Asian-associated ancestry cluster had fewer N-insertions than the mean observed across the roughly 700 donors.

Germline CDR1 SEHNR, CDR2 FQNEAQ (reference sequence). Trimming removed 3 bases from V and 4 bases from J, with 6 bases in between. This CDR3 region has 12 residues. This rearrangement joins TRBV7-9 to TRBJ1-2; the D gene is possibly TRBD1 (5 bases). The TCR originated in a boy under 10 years old in good health and CMV-seronegative. The sample taken for sequencing was PBMCs. CDR3 sequence: CASSLTAYGYTF. CDR3 DNA sequence: TGTGCCAGCAGCTTGACAGCCTATGGCTACACCTTC.